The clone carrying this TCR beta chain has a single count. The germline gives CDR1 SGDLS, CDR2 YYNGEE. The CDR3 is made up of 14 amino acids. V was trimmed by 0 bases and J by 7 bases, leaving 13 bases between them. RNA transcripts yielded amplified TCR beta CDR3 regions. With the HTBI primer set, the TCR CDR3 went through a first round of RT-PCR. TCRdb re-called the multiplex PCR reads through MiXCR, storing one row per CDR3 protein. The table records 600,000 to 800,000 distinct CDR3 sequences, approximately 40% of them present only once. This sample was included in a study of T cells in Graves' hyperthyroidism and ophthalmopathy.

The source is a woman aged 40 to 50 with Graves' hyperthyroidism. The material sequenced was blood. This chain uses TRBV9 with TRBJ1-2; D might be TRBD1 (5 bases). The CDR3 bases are TGTGCCAGCAGCGTAGATGCAGGGACGGGTGGCTACACCTTC. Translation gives CASSVDAGTGGYTF.